The 27 T cell receptor beta chains reported below all come from one sample, sequenced in a study of CD8+ T cells in alopecia areata. RNA was isolated and reverse transcribed to cDNA, the sequencing template. Assay: immunoSEQ multiplex PCR; the TCRdb copy retains only in-frame clones and omits some. Of about 220,000 clones listed, about 57% are singletons. Treatment described: oral pan-JAK inhibitor, 5-10 mg twice daily. The sequences come from CD4+ T cells sorted from blood, collected at week 4, from a patient treated with tofacitinib. Receptors originate from a human donor with alopecia areata.

This clone occurred once. The chain recombines TRBV7-2 with TRBJ2-1; 10 nucleotides match TRBD2. Losses at the gene ends were 3 bases for V and 7 bases for J; bases not matched to a gene: 6. Germline CDR1 SGHTA, CDR2 FQGNSA. The CDR3 extends over 15 amino acids. CDR3 sequence (DNA): TGTGCCAGCAGCTTCAGCGGGGGGGCCGCGAATGAGCAGTTCTTC. It is translated as CASSFSGGAANEQFF.

CDR3 loop: CSAAHMNTEAFF. The CDR3, as DNA: TGCAGCGCAGCCCACATGAACACTGAAGCTTTCTTT. This chain connects TRBV29-1 to TRBJ1-1, with D uncertain. Trimming removed 7 bases at V and 0 bases at J, with 9 bases between. The CDR3 length is 12 residues. Germline V gene data show CDR1 as SQVTM and CDR2 as ANQGSEA.

This clone was observed a few times. This chain joins TRBV15 and TRBJ2-7, with D uncertain. The CDR3 has 13 residues. With 5 bases removed from V and 4 bases from J, the gap between germline ends came to 12 bases. The V gene's germline CDR1 is LNHNV and CDR2 YYDKDF (reference sequence). The DNA for the CDR3 is TGTGCCACCAGCTCAGACGGCCGGTACGAGCAGTACTTC. Translation gives CATSSDGRYEQYF.

This clone has just a few counts. The V and J genes are TRBV4-3 and TRBJ1-2; the D is unclear. Trimming removed 4 bases from V and 0 bases from J, with 12 bases in between. Germline CDR1 reads LGHNA; CDR2 reads YSLEER. The length of the CDR3 is 15 residues. The CDR3 region is CASSRTDETNYGYTF. The CDR3 DNA follows: TGCGCCAGCAGCCGGACTGATGAGACTAACTATGGCTACACCTTC.

This sequence joins TRBV29-1 and TRBJ1-4, with 9 bases that match TRBD1. Trimming cost V 1 base and J 8 bases; bases outside gene matches: 5. This CDR3 is 14 amino acids long. Germline CDR1 reads SQVTM; CDR2 reads ANQGSEA. CDR3 loop: CSVEVGTGTEKLFF. The CDR3 DNA reads TGCAGCGTTGAAGTTGGGACAGGGACGGAAAAACTGTTTTTT.

CDR3 sequence reads: CASSLEGGGKSYEQYF. The DNA of the CDR3 is TGTGCCAGCAGCTTAGAGGGGGGCGGAAAGTCCTACGAGCAGTACTTC. J is TRBJ2-7 and V is TRBV7-2; possibly TRBD1 or TRBD2 for D (6 bases each). The germline V and J ends were trimmed by 1 base and 1 base, with 14 bases remaining between them. Germline CDR1 is SGHTA and CDR2 is FQGNSA. The CDR3 runs 16 residues.

The gene calls are TRBV7-7 and TRBJ2-1; 14 positions match TRBD2. CDR3 length: 17 amino acids. The germline gives CDR1 SSHAT, CDR2 FNYEAQ (reference sequence). V lost 5 bases and J lost 10; bases outside the gene matches: 13. DNA for the CDR3: TGTGCCAGCAGCCCAGCGACCGGACTAGCGGGGGGTTCAGAGCAGTTCTTC. Amino acids: CASSPATGLAGGSEQFF. The whole variable domain, filled in from reference TRBV7-7 and TRBJ2-1, reads GAGVSQSPRYKVTKRGQDVTLRCDPISSHATLYWYQQALGQGPEFLTYFNYEAQPDKSGLPSDRFSAERPEGSISTLTIQRTEQRDSAMYRCASSPATGLAGGSEQFFGPGTRLTVL.

V gene TRBV29-1 combines with J gene TRBJ1-1, with 7 bases matching TRBD1. The CDR3 has 13 amino acids. The V segment lost 5 bases and the J segment 9 bases; nucleotides outside the gene matches: 12. Germline V CDR1 and CDR2: SQVTM, ANQGSEA. CDR3 residues: CSVYRQGSPQAFF. The DNA for the CDR3 is TGCAGCGTTTATCGACAGGGAAGTCCTCAAGCTTTCTTT.

This clone turned up a few times. The chain employs TRBV6-5 and TRBJ2-5; D gene uncertain. Trimming pared 5 bases from V and 5 bases from J, leaving 6 bases between. Germline lookup yields CDR1 MNHEY and CDR2 SVGAGI. This CDR3 contains 11 residues. In DNA, the CDR3 is TGTGCCAGCAGTAATACGGAGACCCAGTACTTC. Amino acid sequence: CASSNTETQYF.

This chain joins TRBV7-2 and TRBJ2-7; 10 bases agree with TRBD2. This CDR3 contains 17 residues. Per the germline V gene, CDR1 is SGHTA and CDR2 is FQGNSA. V shed 0 bases, J shed 4 bases, and the junction held 9 bases outside the gene matches. In nucleotides, the CDR3 is TGTGCCAGCAGCTTAGCGTCAGTGGCTAGCGGGGGATACGAGCAGTACTTC. This encodes CASSLASVASGGYEQYF.

V and J are TRBV30 and TRBJ1-1; D unresolved. Germline CDR1 and CDR2: GTSNPN and SVGIG (reference sequence). V lost 5 bases and J 1 base, leaving 5 bases between the germline ends. CDR3 length equals 11 residues. The CDR3 reads CAWERNTEAFF. CDR3 DNA: TGTGCCTGGGAAAGGAACACTGAAGCTTTCTTT.

The chain combines TRBV29-1 with TRBJ1-1; D ambiguous. Trimming removed 5 bases from V and 1 base from J, with 8 bases in between. Germline CDR1 reads SQVTM; CDR2 reads ANQGSEA. The CDR3 runs to 12 residues. DNA of the CDR3: TGCAGCGTTACCCTAGGGAACACTGAAGCTTTCTTT. It translates to CSVTLGNTEAFF.

This chain connects TRBV15 to TRBJ2-3; D not certain. CDR1 LNHNV and CDR2 YYDKDF come from the germline V gene (reference sequence). V shed 0 bases and J shed 2 bases, with 9 bases lying between them. This CDR3 has 15 residues. CDR3 residues: CATSRDRVSTDTQYF. The CDR3, as DNA: TGTGCCACCAGCAGAGATCGAGTATCCACAGATACGCAGTATTTT.

This clone has only a few counts. CDR3 residues: CASSETSLGYF. The CDR3 DNA is TGTGCCAGCAGTGAAACATCTCTCGGGTACTTC. The chain is built from TRBV6-5 and TRBJ2-7; D is unresolved. Trimming removed 5 bases at V and 12 bases at J, with 14 bases between. The CDR3 loop spans 11 amino acids. CDR1 is MNHEY, CDR2 SVGAGI, per germline.

This clone was seen at least ten times. The chain is built from TRBV14 and TRBJ1-1, with unresolved D. V shed 2 bases and J shed 6 bases, with 16 bases lying between them. This CDR3 has 15 amino acids. The germline V gene has CDR1 SGHDN and CDR2 FVKESK. In DNA form, the CDR3 reads TGTGCCAGCAGCCAACATCTGCGGGTGACCCCTGAAGCTTTCTTT. Translation gives CASSQHLRVTPEAFF.

This clone appeared once. J is TRBJ2-4 and V is TRBV7-9, with D possibly being TRBD1 (5 bases). Germline V gene data show CDR1 as SEHNR and CDR2 as FQNEAQ (reference sequence). The germline V and J ends were trimmed by 4 bases and 16 bases, with 17 bases remaining between them. The CDR3 length is 12 residues. DNA of the CDR3: TGTGCCAGCAGCTCCCCAGCAGGGCCCAGATACTTC. It is translated as CASSSPAGPRYF.

A few counts support this clone. The chain carries TRBV6-1 and TRBJ1-5; D is ambiguous. Per germline, CDR1 MNHNS and CDR2 SASEGT. The CDR3 has 15 residues. Trimming removed 8 bases at V and 0 bases at J, with 14 bases between. The CDR3 region is CASQRAPISNQPQHF. CDR3 bases: TGTGCCAGCCAGAGGGCTCCCATTAGCAATCAGCCCCAGCATTTT.

This chain links TRBV27 with TRBJ1-6, with 10 positions matching TRBD1. The V segment lost 3 bases and the J segment 13 bases; nucleotides outside the gene matches: 9. Germline-derived CDR1 and CDR2 are MNHEY and SMNVEV (reference sequence). The CDR3 is 15 amino acids. The CDR3 DNA reads as TGTGCCAGCAGTTTGTCCGGGACAGGGGCAATTCCCCTCCACTTT. Amino acid sequence: CASSLSGTGAIPLHF.

The chain links TRBV29-1 to TRBJ1-2; D is perhaps TRBD1 (5 bases). V was clipped by 1 base and J by 2 bases, with 14 bases between them. Germline assignment: CDR1 SQVTM and CDR2 ANQGSEA. The CDR3 runs to 15 residues. The CDR3 loop reads CSVEGHRQMNYGYTF. The DNA for the CDR3 is TGCAGCGTTGAAGGCCACCGACAGATGAACTATGGCTACACCTTC.

This clone showed up many times. This sequence joins TRBV28 and TRBJ1-1; D possibly corresponds to TRBD1 (5 bases). Deletions cut 8 bases from V and 0 bases from J, with 13 bases between. The CDR3 runs to 14 residues. Germline values: CDR1 MDHEN, CDR2 SYDVKM. CDR3 bases: TGTGCCAGCGCTCTAGGGGCTTTGAACACTGAAGCTTTCTTT. It is translated as CASALGALNTEAFF.

The CDR3 bases are TGTGCCAGCAGTGAGGGGTGGACCGGGGAGCTGTTTTTT. Its protein product is CASSEGWTGELFF. The chain links TRBV25-1 to TRBJ2-2, with D unclear. Germline CDR1 MGHDK, CDR2 SYGVNS. The CDR3 sequence is 13 residues long. Deletions cut 3 bases from V and 5 bases from J, with 7 bases between.

V is TRBV29-1 and J is TRBJ2-5; possibly TRBD1 or TRBD2 for D (6 bases each). This CDR3 is built from 15 residues. The germline V and J ends were trimmed by 4 bases and 5 bases, with 20 bases remaining between them. CDR1 is SQVTM and CDR2 is ANQGSEA in the germline V gene. In DNA, the CDR3 is TGCAGCGTTGTTTTTATTTGGGGGGCTGGGGAGACCCAGTACTTC. Its translation is CSVVFIWGAGETQYF. Supplemented by reference TRBV29-1 and TRBJ2-5, the full variable domain reads SAVISQKPSRDICQRGTSLTIQCQVDSQVTMMFWYRQQPGQSLTLIATANQGSEATYESGFVIDKFPISRPNLTFSTLTVSNMSPEDSSIYLCSVVFIWGAGETQYFGPGTRLLVL.

The chain carries TRBV25-1 and TRBJ1-1; possibly TRBD1 for D (5 bases). CDR3 length: 14 amino acids. Per the germline V gene, CDR1 is MGHDK and CDR2 is SYGVNS. Trimming left V 1 base short and J 6 bases short, with 12 bases between. The CDR3 region is CASSESPDKAEAFF. CDR3 coding DNA: TGTGCCAGCAGTGAATCGCCGGACAAGGCTGAAGCTTTCTTT.

This sequence joins TRBV29-1 and TRBJ2-4; perhaps D is TRBD1 or TRBD2 (5 bases each). This CDR3 has 15 amino acids. The germline V gene encodes CDR1 SQVTM and CDR2 ANQGSEA. V was cut by 6 bases and J by 2 bases, with 17 bases left in between. DNA of the CDR3: TGCAGCGTACAAACAGGACGGGAAACCAAAAACATTCAGTACTTC. Its protein is CSVQTGRETKNIQYF. The full variable domain, its missing parts supplied by reference TRBV29-1 and TRBJ2-4, is SAVISQKPSRDICQRGTSLTIQCQVDSQVTMMFWYRQQPGQSLTLIATANQGSEATYESGFVIDKFPISRPNLTFSTLTVSNMSPEDSSIYLCSVQTGRETKNIQYFGAGTRLSVL.

V gene TRBV29-1 combines with J gene TRBJ2-7; D is possibly TRBD2 (5 bases). Between the trimmed V and J ends, which lost 2 bases and 6 bases, there was a span of 14 bases. Germline loops: CDR1 SQVTM, CDR2 ANQGSEA. The CDR3 contains 13 residues. This CDR3 reads CSVEIDRGSEQYF. In DNA, the CDR3 is TGCAGCGTTGAAATTGATCGGGGAAGCGAGCAGTACTTC.

Many counts were recorded for this clone. V is TRBV2 and J is TRBJ2-3, with D unclear. Germline lookup yields CDR1 SNHLY and CDR2 FYNNEI. CDR3 length: 14 amino acids. V was clipped by 4 bases and J by 1 base, with 9 bases between them. CDR3 sequence reads: CASSGEGGTDTQYF. The CDR3 region has the DNA TGTGCCAGCAGTGGGGAAGGAGGCACAGATACGCAGTATTTT.

The chain is built from TRBV30 and TRBJ1-1; 8 positions match TRBD1. CDR1 and CDR2 from the germline V gene are GTSNPN and SVGIG (reference sequence). Trimming cost V 8 bases and J 3 bases; bases outside gene matches: 2. The length of the CDR3 is 11 residues. CDR3 region: CAGQGDTEAFF. Written as DNA, the CDR3 is TGTGCCGGACAGGGAGACACTGAAGCTTTCTTT.